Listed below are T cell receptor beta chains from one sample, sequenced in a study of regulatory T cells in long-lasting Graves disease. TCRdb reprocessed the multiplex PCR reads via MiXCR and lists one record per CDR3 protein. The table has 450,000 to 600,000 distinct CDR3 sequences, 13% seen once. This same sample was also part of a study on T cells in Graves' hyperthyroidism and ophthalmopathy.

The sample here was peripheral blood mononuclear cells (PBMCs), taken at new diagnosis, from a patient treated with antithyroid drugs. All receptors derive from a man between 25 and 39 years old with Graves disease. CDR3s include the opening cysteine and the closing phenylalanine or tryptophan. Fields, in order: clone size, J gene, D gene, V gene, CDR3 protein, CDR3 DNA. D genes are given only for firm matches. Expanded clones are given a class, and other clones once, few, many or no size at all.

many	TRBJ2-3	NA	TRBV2	CASRPTRDLGNTDTQYF	TGTGCCAGCAGGCCCACTCGGGACCTGGGAAACACAGATACGCAGTATTTT
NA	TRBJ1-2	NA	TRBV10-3	CAISESRGTDYGYTF	TGTGCCATCAGTGAGTCGAGGGGGACGGACTATGGCTACACCTTC
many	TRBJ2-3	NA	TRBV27	CASSLTGASADTQYF	TGTGCCAGCAGTTTAACGGGGGCGAGCGCAGATACGCAGTATTTT
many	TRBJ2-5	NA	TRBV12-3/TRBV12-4	CASSQGGSETQYF	TGTGCCAGCAGTCAGGGGGGCTCGGAGACCCAGTACTTC
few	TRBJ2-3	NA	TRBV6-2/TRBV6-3	CASRSLARSTDTQYF	TGTGCCAGCAGATCTCTAGCGAGGAGCACAGATACGCAGTATTTT
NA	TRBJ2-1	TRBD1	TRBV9	CASSVVQGTYNEQFF	TGTGCCAGCAGCGTAGTACAGGGGACCTACAATGAGCAGTTCTTC
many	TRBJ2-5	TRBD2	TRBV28	CASTVTSGRVEETQYF	TGTGCCAGCACCGTGACTAGCGGGAGGGTAGAAGAGACCCAGTACTTC
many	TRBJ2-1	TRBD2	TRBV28	CASSRWEGGSYNEQFF	TGTGCCAGCAGTAGGTGGGAGGGAGGCTCCTACAATGAGCAGTTCTTC
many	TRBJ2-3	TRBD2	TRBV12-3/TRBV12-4	CASIRGGSADTQYF	TGTGCCAGCATTAGGGGCGGGAGTGCAGATACGCAGTATTTT
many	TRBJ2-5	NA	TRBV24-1	CATSVAGHNLRETQYF	TGTGCCACCAGTGTCGCGGGACACAACCTTCGAGAGACCCAGTACTTC
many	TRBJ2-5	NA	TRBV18	CASSPRFQETQYF	TGTGCCAGCTCACCCCGATTCCAAGAGACCCAGTACTTC
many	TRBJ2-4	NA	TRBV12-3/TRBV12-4	CASSRQGNIQYF	TGTGCCAGCAGTCGCCAGGGGAACATTCAGTACTTC
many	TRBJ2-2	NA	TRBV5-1	CASSEGHTGELFF	TGCGCCAGCAGCGAGGGGCACACCGGGGAGCTGTTTTTT
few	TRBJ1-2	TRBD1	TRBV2	CAGNRDRGGYTF	TGTGCCGGAAACCGGGACAGGGGTGGCTACACCTTC
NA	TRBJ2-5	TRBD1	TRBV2	CASSGGRDETQYF	TGTGCCAGCTCAGGGGGCCGGGACGAGACCCAGTACTTC
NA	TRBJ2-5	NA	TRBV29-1	CSVVFRETQYF	TGCAGCGTTGTATTCCGAGAGACCCAGTACTTC
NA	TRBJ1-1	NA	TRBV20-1	CSASFFYPEAFF	TGCAGTGCTAGTTTTTTTTATCCGGAAGCTTTCTTT
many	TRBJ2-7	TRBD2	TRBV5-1	CASSGLAGLYEQYF	TGCGCCAGCAGCGGACTAGCGGGACTCTACGAGCAGTACTTC
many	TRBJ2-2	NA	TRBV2	CASKGEINTGELFF	TGTGCCAGCAAAGGCGAAATTAACACCGGGGAGCTGTTTTTT
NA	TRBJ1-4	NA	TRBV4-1	CASSQDDPGLTITTNEKLFF	TGCGCCAGCAGCCAAGATGACCCGGGCCTTACCATAACAACTAATGAAAAACTGTTTTTT
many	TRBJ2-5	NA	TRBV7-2	CASSLVLSGETQYF	TGTGCCAGCAGCTTAGTTCTATCCGGGGAGACCCAGTACTTC
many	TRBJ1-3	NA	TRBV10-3	CAISFLQVDSGNTIYF	TGTGCCATCAGTTTTCTGCAGGTCGACTCTGGAAACACCATATATTTT
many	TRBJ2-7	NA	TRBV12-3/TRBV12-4	CASSLVGGNYEQYF	TGTGCCAGCAGTTTAGTGGGCGGAAACTACGAGCAGTACTTC
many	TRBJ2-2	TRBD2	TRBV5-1	CASSLARAGVTGELFF	TGCGCCAGCAGCCTTGCTAGAGCGGGAGTTACCGGGGAGCTGTTTTTT
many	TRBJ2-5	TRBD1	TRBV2	CASSPTGGGGETQYF	TGTGCCAGCAGTCCAACAGGGGGCGGAGGGGAGACCCAGTACTTC
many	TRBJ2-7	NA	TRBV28	CASRVPGATIYEQYF	TGTGCCAGCAGGGTACCAGGGGCGACGATTTACGAGCAGTACTTC
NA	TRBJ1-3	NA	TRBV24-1	CATSGPRVDTIYF	TGTGCCACCAGTGGTCCCAGGGTAGACACCATATATTTT
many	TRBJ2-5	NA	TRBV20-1	CSASWSLETQYF	TGCAGTGCCAGTTGGTCGCTGGAGACCCAGTACTTC
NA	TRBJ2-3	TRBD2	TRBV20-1	CSAPVGRADTQYF	TGCAGTGCGCCTGTTGGGAGGGCCGATACGCAGTATTTT
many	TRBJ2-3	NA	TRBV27	CASSLYGWGDTQYF	TGTGCCAGCAGTTTATACGGATGGGGGGATACGCAGTATTTT
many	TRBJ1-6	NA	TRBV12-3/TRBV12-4	CASSFQVDNSPLHF	TGTGCCAGCAGTTTTCAGGTCGACAATTCACCCCTCCACTTT
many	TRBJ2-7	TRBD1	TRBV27	CASSSGWTGLNEQYF	TGTGCCAGCAGTTCAGGTTGGACAGGTTTGAACGAGCAGTACTTC
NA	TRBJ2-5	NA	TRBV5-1	CASSSRSTETQYF	TGCGCCAGCAGCTCGAGATCCACAGAGACCCAGTACTTC
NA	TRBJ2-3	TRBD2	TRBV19	CASSLGIGTSGVTQYF	TGTGCCAGTAGTCTCGGTATCGGGACTAGCGGAGTTACGCAGTATTTT
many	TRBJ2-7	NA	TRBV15	CATSRARGDEQYF	TGTGCCACCAGCAGGGCTAGGGGGGACGAGCAGTACTTC
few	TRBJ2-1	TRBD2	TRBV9	CASSVSGRVLGTYNEQFF	TGTGCCAGCAGCGTGAGCGGGAGGGTCCTTGGCACCTACAATGAGCAGTTCTTC
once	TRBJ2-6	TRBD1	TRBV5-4	CASSLSQGATGANVLTF	TGTGCCAGCAGCTTATCACAGGGGGCAACTGGGGCCAACGTCCTGACTTTC
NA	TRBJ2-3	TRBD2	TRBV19	CASSFSGTRRRYF	TGTGCCAGTAGTTTCTCCGGGACTAGAAGAAGATATTTT
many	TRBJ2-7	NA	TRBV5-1	CASSLRGARGHEQYF	TGCGCCAGCAGCTTGCGAGGGGCCCGCGGCCACGAGCAGTACTTC
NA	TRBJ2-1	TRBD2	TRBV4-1	CASSQEGGASGRYNEQFF	TGCGCCAGCAGCCAAGAAGGGGGGGCTAGCGGGCGCTACAATGAGCAGTTCTTC